This T cell receptor beta chain comes out of a study of somatic mutations in cytotoxic T cells in rheumatoid arthritis. The table came from immunoSEQ multiplex PCR; TCRdb's copy has only in-frame clones and leaves some out. This sample carries about 19,000 clones, more than 70% of them seen once, and the ten largest clones take roughly 27%. The study, taken as a whole, reports: The largest CD8+ clone made up over 20% of CD8+ cells in about an eighth of the roughly 65 patients.

V dropped 7 bases and J dropped 5 bases, with 15 bases sitting between them. Germline values: CDR1 MNHNY, CDR2 SVGAGI (reference sequence). This CDR3 has 14 amino acids. Concerning this clone itself: The antigen is undetermined.

This rearrangement joins TRBV6-6 to TRBJ1-5, with D possibly being TRBD1 (5 bases). The clonotype comes from an adult with rheumatoid arthritis. The sequencing input was CD8+ T cells sorted from blood. The CDR3 DNA sequence: TGTGCCAGCATCGACCCGTGGGACCATCAGCCCCAGCATTTT. Protein sequence: CASIDPWDHQPQHF.